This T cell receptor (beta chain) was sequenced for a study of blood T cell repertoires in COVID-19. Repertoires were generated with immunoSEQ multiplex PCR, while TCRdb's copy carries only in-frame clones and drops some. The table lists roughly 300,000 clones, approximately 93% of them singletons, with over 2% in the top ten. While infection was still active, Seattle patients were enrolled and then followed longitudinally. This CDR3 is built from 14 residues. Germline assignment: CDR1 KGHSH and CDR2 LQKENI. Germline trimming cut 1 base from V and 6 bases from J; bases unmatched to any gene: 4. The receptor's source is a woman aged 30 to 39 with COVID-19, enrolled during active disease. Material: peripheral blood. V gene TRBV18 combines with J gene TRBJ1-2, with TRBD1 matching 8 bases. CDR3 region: CASSPLGQADGYTF. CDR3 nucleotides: TGTGCCAGCTCACCACTGGGACAGGCCGATGGCTACACCTTC.